One and the same sample provided the 9 T cell receptor beta chains below, sequenced in a study of regulatory T cells in long-lasting Graves disease. Library construction for TCR beta used iRepertoire HTBI primers and Arm-PCR of CDR3 regions. TCRdb independently ran MiXCR on the multiplex PCR reads; one entry per CDR3 protein. The sample has 400,000 to 500,000 distinct CDR3 sequences; 16% are singletons. This sample's time point: newly diagnosed GD, antithyroid drugs for less than 3 months. The TCR library was made from RNA extracted from PBMCs. Separately, the same data were catalogued under a study of T cells in Graves' hyperthyroidism and ophthalmopathy.

Sequenced material: peripheral blood mononuclear cells (PBMCs), taken at new diagnosis, from a patient treated with antithyroid drugs. The receptors here all came from a woman aged 18 to 35 with Graves disease.

This clonotype was observed at least ten times. The rearrangement links TRBV27 to TRBJ2-7, with TRBD1 matching over 8 bases. The CDR3 is made up of 16 amino acids. Germline lookup yields CDR1 MNHEY and CDR2 SMNVEV (reference sequence). V lost 4 bases, J lost 2 bases, and 10 bases stayed unmatched. CDR3 loop: CASSYQPGGPTYEQYF. CDR3 sequence (DNA): TGTGCCAGCAGTTACCAGCCAGGGGGCCCTACCTACGAGCAGTACTTC.

This chain uses TRBV19 with TRBJ2-3, with 10 bases lining up with TRBD2. Per germline, CDR1 LNHDA and CDR2 SQIVND (reference sequence). The CDR3 length is 17 residues. V shed 0 bases and J 4 bases; nucleotides not matched to a gene: 7. The CDR3 spells CASSIDRLAGVADTQYF. In DNA form, the CDR3 reads TGTGCCAGTAGTATAGATAGGCTAGCGGGAGTCGCAGATACGCAGTATTTT.

This clonotype showed up just a few times. Just one base apart from a much larger clone, this may be a read error. The missing conserved phenylalanine or tryptophan at the end of this CDR3 makes a read error likely. The chain is built from TRBV7-2 and TRBJ2-3; TRBD1 matches at 7 bases. Germline assignment: CDR1 SGHTA and CDR2 FQGNSA. The CDR3 consists of 14 residues. Trimming at V came to 0 bases and at J to 5 bases, leaving 2 bases not matched to a gene. CDR3 DNA: TGTGCCAGCAGCTTAGCGGGACAGCTAGATACGCAGTATTCT. It encodes CASSLAGQLDTQYS.

Only a few counts were recorded for this clonotype. The chain carries TRBV6-1 and TRBJ1-2; D is possibly TRBD1 (5 bases). This CDR3 comprises 14 residues. Trimming took 5 bases from V and 0 from J, leaving 10 bases between them. Germline assignment: CDR1 MNHNS and CDR2 SASEGT. The CDR3 sequence is CASSRDLTNYGYTF. The DNA of the CDR3 is TGTGCCAGCAGTCGGGACCTAACTAACTATGGCTACACCTTC.

This clonotype was observed many times. The chain employs TRBV7-2 and TRBJ2-5; D is unclear. CDR1 SGHTA and CDR2 FQGNSA come from the germline V gene. Trimming left V 6 bases short and J 0 bases short, with 5 bases between. The CDR3 is 12 residues long. The CDR3 nucleotides are TGTGCCAGCAGTTCGTACCAAGAGACCCAGTACTTC. Its protein product is CASSSYQETQYF.

This clonotype was seen only a few times. The chain recombines TRBV12-3 or TRBV12-4 with TRBJ2-1; 7 bases are a match to TRBD1. The CDR3 runs 14 residues. The V segment lost 7 bases and the J segment 2 bases; nucleotides outside the gene matches: 5. The CDR3 DNA is TGTGCCAGCAAAAAACAGGGGACCTACAATGAGCAGTTCTTC. Translating gives CASKKQGTYNEQFF.

Ten or more counts support this clonotype. The V and J genes are TRBV27 and TRBJ1-1; D not resolved. V shed 3 bases and J shed 0 bases, with 11 bases lying between them. CDR3 size: 15 residues. Germline-derived CDR1 and CDR2 are MNHEY and SMNVEV (reference sequence). The CDR3 is CASSFSAGLNTEAFF. Written as DNA, the CDR3 is TGTGCCAGCAGTTTCTCCGCAGGCTTGAACACTGAAGCTTTCTTT.

The V gene is TRBV19, the J gene TRBJ1-4; no clear D. CDR3 length: 13 amino acids. V gave up 7 bases and J gave up 8 bases, with 14 bases separating them. Germline CDR1 reads LNHDA; CDR2 reads SQIVND (reference sequence). The CDR3 DNA reads TGTGCCAGTAAGAGGACGGGAGAGGAAAAACTGTTTTTT. It is translated as CASKRTGEEKLFF.

This clonotype appeared many times. This sequence joins TRBV20-1 and TRBJ2-5, with 10 positions matching TRBD2. With V trimmed by 4 bases and J by 4 bases, 3 bases remained unmatched. Germline lookup yields CDR1 DFQATT and CDR2 SNEGSKA (reference sequence). The CDR3 length is 13 residues. The CDR3 nucleotides are TGCAGTGCTACTAGCGGGAGTTTAGAGACCCAGTACTTC. It specifies CSATSGSLETQYF.